The 32 T cell receptor beta chains listed next were all sequenced from one sample in a study of T cells in Graves' hyperthyroidism and ophthalmopathy (dated by TCRdb to about 2019). Receptor amplification or capture employed multiplex PCR. The sequencer was an Illumina HiSeq 2000. The TCR beta CDR3 regions were amplified from the RNA transcripts. A first-round RT-PCR of the TCR CDR3 used the HTBI primer set with the Qiagen OneStep RT-PCR kit. The raw public reads went through TCRdb reprocessing: fastp at Q25, MiXCR clone calling, in-frame beta chains kept. Rows with one shared CDR3 protein collapse into an entry with the most common genes and DNA. Counted in this sample were about 380,000 distinct CDR3 sequences; roughly 15% of them appeared once. Roughly 21% of the sample belongs to the ten largest clones. The sample comprised blood. The receptor set was obtained from a woman aged 30 to 39 with Graves' ophthalmopathy.

This clonotype was seen more than once but under ten times. The V gene is TRBV9, the J gene TRBJ2-1; 8 positions match TRBD2. The CDR3 sequence is 15 residues long. The junction had 0 bases not matched to a gene; V was cut back by 1 base and J by 0 bases. Germline V CDR1 and CDR2: SGDLS, YYNGEE. CDR3 amino acids: CASSVTSGSYNEQFF. The DNA of the CDR3 is TGTGCCAGCAGCGTAACTAGCGGCTCCTACAATGAGCAGTTCTTC.

This clonotype has ten or more counts. The J gene is TRBJ2-3, the V gene TRBV12-3 or TRBV12-4; 8 bases map to TRBD2. V was clipped by 5 bases and J by 3 bases; unmatched bases: 10. The CDR3 is 16 residues long. CDR3 in DNA: TGTGCCAGCAGTCCTCGGGGGTCGGGGGGGACAGATACGCAGTATTTT. The encoded protein is CASSPRGSGGTDTQYF.

There are many counts of this clonotype. This chain connects TRBV27 to TRBJ2-7, with 9 bases aligning to TRBD1. Germline CDR1 MNHEY, CDR2 SMNVEV (reference sequence). With 6 bases clipped from V and 7 bases from J, the junction kept 13 bases outside the gene matches. The CDR3 runs 15 residues. CDR3 in DNA: TGTGCCAGCAGCCCAACCGGGACAGGGACTCTGGAGCAGTACTTC. Its protein product is CASSPTGTGTLEQYF.

This clonotype was recorded at least ten times. The chain carries TRBV6-1 and TRBJ1-5; D ambiguous. Per germline, CDR1 MNHNS and CDR2 SASEGT. Trimming pared 5 bases from V and 0 bases from J, leaving 8 bases between. The CDR3 covers 14 residues. CDR3 nucleotides: TGTGCCAGCAGTTTTGACCTTAGCAATCAGCCCCAGCATTTT. Translated: CASSFDLSNQPQHF.

The chain links TRBV20-1 to TRBJ1-6, with D possibly being TRBD1 (5 bases). This CDR3 has 15 residues. In germline, CDR1 is DFQATT, CDR2 SNEGSKA (reference sequence). Between the trimmed V and J ends, which lost 1 base and 8 bases, there was a span of 15 bases. The CDR3 DNA is TGCAGTGCTAGAGCCCTATCGGGGGGGGATTCACCCCTCCACTTT. It translates to CSARALSGGDSPLHF.

This clonotype was seen many times. The chain has TRBV30 and TRBJ2-1; 10 bases are a match to TRBD2. J lost 3 bases, V lost 2 bases, and 4 bases had no gene match. Germline V lookup: CDR1 GTSNPN, CDR2 SVGIG (reference sequence). This CDR3 is 15 amino acids long. Here the CDR3 DNA reads TGTGCCTGGAGTAGTGCTAGCGGGGGCTACAATGAGCAGTTCTTC. Translated, it gives CAWSSASGGYNEQFF.

This clonotype was recorded many times. The V call is TRBV18, the J call TRBJ1-1; D is unclear. Trimming cost V 4 bases and J 1 base, with 10 bases left between them. The CDR3 covers 14 residues. Germline CDR1 is KGHSH and CDR2 is LQKENI. Here the CDR3 DNA reads TGTGCCAGCTCACAAAGCGCCGAGAACACTGAAGCTTTCTTT. Protein sequence: CASSQSAENTEAFF.

This clonotype occurred a few times. The genes are TRBV6-1 and TRBJ2-5; TRBD2 is a possible D gene (5 bases). The V end lost 6 bases, the J end lost 1 base, and 12 bases lay between the germline ends. The CDR3 length is 14 residues. Germline V lookup: CDR1 MNHNS, CDR2 SASEGT. The CDR3 DNA reads TGTGCCAGCAGGAAGTCAAGCGGCCAAGAGACCCAGTACTTC. This sequence encodes CASRKSSGQETQYF.

The chain couples TRBV6-1 to TRBJ1-5; D unclear. V lost 3 bases and J 9 bases, leaving 18 bases between the germline ends. In germline, CDR1 is MNHNS, CDR2 SASEGT. CDR3 length: 15 amino acids. For the CDR3, the DNA is TGTGCCAGCAGTGATGGTTTAATGGGAAGTCGGCCCCAGCATTTT. This gives the protein CASSDGLMGSRPQHF.

Ten or more counts support this clonotype. This sequence joins TRBV20-1 and TRBJ1-6; possible D gene TRBD1, 5 bases. Germline V gives CDR1 DFQATT, CDR2 SNEGSKA (reference sequence). CDR3 length: 15 amino acids. V lost 1 base, J lost 8 bases, and 15 bases lay in between. The CDR3 sequence: CSARGEAGRDSPLHF. The CDR3 region has the DNA TGCAGTGCTAGAGGGGAGGCAGGGCGGGATTCACCCCTCCACTTT.

There are many counts of this clonotype. The chain has TRBV12-3 or TRBV12-4 and TRBJ2-1; D is uncertain. This CDR3 contains 16 residues. V gave up 5 bases and J gave up 5 bases, with 19 bases separating them. CDR3 coding DNA: TGTGCCAGCAGTACGCCCAGCCTCGGAGCCCACAATGAGCAGTTCTTC. Translated: CASSTPSLGAHNEQFF.

The chain recombines TRBV12-3 or TRBV12-4 with TRBJ2-7, with 7 bases lining up with TRBD2. CDR3 length equals 14 residues. The ends lost 3 bases at V and 3 bases at J; junction bases unmatched: 5. The CDR3 nucleotides are TGTGCCAGCAGTTTTGTGGGGGGGGGCTACGAGCAGTACTTC. Translating gives CASSFVGGGYEQYF.

This clonotype was counted many times. This chain links TRBV3-1 with TRBJ1-6; possibly TRBD1 for D (5 bases). The V and J ends lost 5 bases and 4 bases respectively, with 9 bases between them. The CDR3 consists of 14 residues. The germline gives CDR1 LGHDT, CDR2 YNNKEL (reference sequence). CDR3 in amino acids: CASSAGRYNSPLHF. CDR3 nucleotide sequence: TGTGCCAGCAGCGCGGGACGGTATAATTCACCCCTCCACTTT.

This chain joins TRBV19 and TRBJ1-5; D not certain. Trimming took off 3 bases at V and 5 bases at J, with 14 bases between the two ends. This CDR3 spans 15 amino acids. CDR1 LNHDA and CDR2 SQIVND come from the germline V gene (reference sequence). CDR3 sequence (DNA): TGTGCCAGTAGTATTAGGGCAGACTCTCATCAGCCCCAGCATTTT. Its translation: CASSIRADSHQPQHF.

This clonotype was detected ten times or more. The J gene is TRBJ1-1, the V gene TRBV20-1, with 7 bases matching TRBD1. The germline CDR1 and CDR2 sequences are DFQATT and SNEGSKA (reference sequence). Trimming at V came to 3 bases and at J to 1 base, leaving 14 bases not matched to a gene. The length of the CDR3 is 17 residues. The DNA for the CDR3 is TGCAGTGCTAGTCCATCAGCGACAGGGCTCGGGAACACTGAAGCTTTCTTT. Translating it yields CSASPSATGLGNTEAFF.

This clonotype was recorded many times. Here the CDR3 reads CASMGSEAFF. The CDR3 bases are TGTGCCAGCATGGGCAGTGAAGCTTTCTTT. The V gene is TRBV2, the J gene TRBJ1-1; D remains ambiguous. This CDR3 has 10 amino acids. Trimming cost V 7 bases and J 7 bases, with 7 bases left between them. Looked up from germline, CDR1 is SNHLY and CDR2 is FYNNEI.

This clonotype was counted only a few times. The chain employs TRBV10-2 and TRBJ1-6; tentative D call: TRBD1 (5 bases). V was trimmed by 7 bases and J by 8 bases, leaving 15 bases between them. The CDR3 runs 14 residues. Germline V CDR1 and CDR2: WSHSY, SAAADI. The CDR3 nucleotides are TGCGCCAGCAAGGATCCAGGGCAAGATTCACCCCTCCACTTT. It is translated as CASKDPGQDSPLHF.

This clonotype showed up many times. The chain uses TRBV20-1 and TRBJ1-1; D uncertain. Trimming left V 2 bases short and J 1 base short, with 8 bases between. The CDR3 is 13 residues long. The germline CDR1 and CDR2 sequences are DFQATT and SNEGSKA (reference sequence). The CDR3 region has the DNA TGCAGTGCTAGACTGAAGAGGAACACTGAAGCTTTCTTT. This gives the protein CSARLKRNTEAFF.

This clonotype was picked up many times. The CDR3 DNA reads TGCGCCAGCAGCTTGGCCGTGACAGGGACTGGCGAGCAGTACTTC. Amino acid sequence: CASSLAVTGTGEQYF. The chain carries TRBV5-1 and TRBJ2-7; the D gene is possibly TRBD1 (7 bases). The ends were cut back, 0 bases at V and 6 bases at J, with 16 bases in the middle. The CDR3 consists of 15 residues. Looked up from germline, CDR1 is SGHRS and CDR2 is YFSETQ.

This clonotype showed up many times. The chain joins TRBV10-1 to TRBJ1-2; tentative D call: TRBD1 (6 bases). The V gene's germline CDR1 is WNHNN and CDR2 SYGVQD (reference sequence). The CDR3 is 13 residues long. V was cut by 10 bases and J by 8 bases, with 20 bases left in between. CDR3 residues: CAIETGILYGYTF. CDR3 bases: TGCGCCATTGAAACAGGGATTTTATACGGCTACACCTTC.

This clonotype came up many times. This chain joins TRBV20-1 and TRBJ2-3; D is undetermined. Germline CDR1 is DFQATT and CDR2 is SNEGSKA (reference sequence). The V end was cut by 3 bases, the J end by 0 bases, with 10 bases between. This CDR3 spans 14 amino acids. The CDR3 is CSASHSTSTDTQYF. The CDR3 nucleotides read TGCAGTGCTAGCCACTCCACTAGCACAGATACGCAGTATTTT.

Ten or more counts support this clonotype. The CDR3 sequence is CASSLGHSGDEQYF. The CDR3 DNA follows: TGTGCCAGCAGCTTAGGGCATTCCGGGGACGAGCAGTACTTC. The rearrangement uses TRBV7-6 and TRBJ2-7, with D possibly TRBD2 on 5 matching bases. V lost 1 base and J 5 bases, leaving 12 bases between the germline ends. The CDR3 contains 14 residues. Looked up from germline, CDR1 is SGHVS and CDR2 is FNYEAQ.

This clonotype was seen at least ten times. This chain uses TRBV30 with TRBJ1-5; perhaps TRBD1 as D (6 bases). The V and J ends lost 0 bases and 6 bases respectively, with 12 bases between them. The V gene's germline CDR1 is GTSNPN and CDR2 SVGIG (reference sequence). CDR3 length equals 14 residues. CDR3 loop: CAWSVNRAGQPQHF. The DNA of the CDR3 is TGTGCCTGGAGTGTCAACAGGGCGGGTCAGCCCCAGCATTTT.

This clonotype occurred many times. The rearrangement links TRBV28 to TRBJ2-5, with TRBD1 as a possible D gene (6 bases). The germline CDR1 and CDR2 sequences are MDHEN and SYDVKM. This CDR3 comprises 15 residues. V lost 6 bases to trimming and J lost 4 bases, with 18 bases between them. CDR3 sequence (DNA): TGTGCCAGCAGCGAAACAGGGTTTGACCGAGAGACCCAGTACTTC. Protein: CASSETGFDRETQYF.

This clonotype has at least ten counts. The DNA for the CDR3 is TGTGCCAGCAATAGACAGGATGGTGAGCAGTTCTTC. The encoded protein is CASNRQDGEQFF. The V call is TRBV2, the J call TRBJ2-1, with a weak D call TRBD1 (6 bases). V shed 7 bases and J shed 9 bases, with 13 bases lying between them. The length of the CDR3 is 12 residues. Per germline, CDR1 SNHLY and CDR2 FYNNEI.

The sample holds many counts of this clonotype. The chain uses TRBV7-2 and TRBJ1-5; tentatively, D is TRBD1 (5 bases). Germline V gene lookup returns CDR1 SGHTA and CDR2 FQGNSA. V lost 1 base and J lost 7, with 14 bases in between. The CDR3 is made up of 15 amino acids. CDR3 nucleotides: TGTGCCAGCAGCTTAGGGGGGGACCGCGGGCAGCCCCAGCATTTT. Amino acids: CASSLGGDRGQPQHF. The entire variable domain, with the rest obtained from reference TRBV7-2 and TRBJ1-5, is as follows: GAGVSQSPSNKVTEKGKDVELRCDPISGHTALYWYRQSLGQGLEFLIYFQGNSAPDKSGLPSDRFSAERTGGSVSTLTIQRTQQEDSAVYLCASSLGGDRGQPQHFGDGTRLSIL.

This clonotype showed up many times. J is TRBJ1-4 and V is TRBV5-6; D is uncertain. Germline CDR1 is SGHDT and CDR2 is YYEEEE. This CDR3 is 15 amino acids long. Deletions cut 0 bases from V and 7 bases from J, with 13 bases between. Here the CDR3 reads CASSLDRTNGEKLFF. CDR3 nucleotides: TGTGCCAGCAGCTTGGATCGGACCAACGGTGAAAAACTGTTTTTT.

V and J are TRBV28 and TRBJ1-2, with D unresolved. Germline values: CDR1 MDHEN, CDR2 SYDVKM. The V end was cut by 5 bases, the J end by 8 bases, with 18 bases between. The CDR3 runs to 14 residues. CDR3 residues: CASSLRSGRVGYTF. The DNA for the CDR3 is TGTGCCAGCAGTCTACGTTCTGGAAGGGTAGGCTACACCTTC.

The V call is TRBV6-1, the J call TRBJ2-1, with TRBD2 matching 11 bases. CDR3 length: 16 amino acids. V lost 6 bases to trimming and J lost 8 bases; unmatched junction nucleotides: 12. Per germline, CDR1 MNHNS and CDR2 SASEGT. The CDR3 region is CASSPDIAGGPDEQFF. In nucleotides, the CDR3 is TGTGCCAGCAGCCCCGATATAGCGGGGGGGCCGGATGAGCAGTTCTTC.

This clonotype was found many times. This rearrangement joins TRBV6-5 to TRBJ2-3, with 9 bases aligning to TRBD1. The germline V gene encodes CDR1 MNHEY and CDR2 SVGAGI. There are 16 residues in the CDR3. V shed 1 base, J shed 2 bases, and the junction held 4 bases outside the gene matches. The CDR3 nucleotides are TGTGCCAGCAGTTACTACGGGACAGGGTTCACAGATACGCAGTATTTT. As protein: CASSYYGTGFTDTQYF.

The chain couples TRBV20-1 to TRBJ2-5; no clear D. The CDR3 consists of 14 residues. Germline CDR1 is DFQATT and CDR2 is SNEGSKA (reference sequence). V lost 6 bases and J 1 base, leaving 15 bases between the germline ends. The CDR3 sequence: CSAQRDMRQETQYF. CDR3 bases: TGCAGTGCCCAACGCGACATGCGCCAAGAGACCCAGTACTTC.

This clonotype was recorded many times. The chain has TRBV7-9 and TRBJ2-7; 7 nucleotides align to TRBD1. This CDR3 region has 13 residues. With V trimmed by 4 bases and J by 2 bases, 2 bases remained unmatched. Germline assignment: CDR1 SEHNR and CDR2 FQNEAQ (reference sequence). The CDR3 DNA reads TGTGCCAGCAGCTGGGACAGTACCTACGAGCAGTACTTC. Translating it yields CASSWDSTYEQYF. The variable domain in full, completed from reference TRBV7-9 and TRBJ2-7, reads DTGVSQNPRHKITKRGQNVTFRCDPISEHNRLYWYRQTLGQGPEFLTYFQNEAQLEKSRLLSDRFSAERPKGSFSTLEIQRTEQGDSAMYLCASSWDSTYEQYFGPGTRLTVT.